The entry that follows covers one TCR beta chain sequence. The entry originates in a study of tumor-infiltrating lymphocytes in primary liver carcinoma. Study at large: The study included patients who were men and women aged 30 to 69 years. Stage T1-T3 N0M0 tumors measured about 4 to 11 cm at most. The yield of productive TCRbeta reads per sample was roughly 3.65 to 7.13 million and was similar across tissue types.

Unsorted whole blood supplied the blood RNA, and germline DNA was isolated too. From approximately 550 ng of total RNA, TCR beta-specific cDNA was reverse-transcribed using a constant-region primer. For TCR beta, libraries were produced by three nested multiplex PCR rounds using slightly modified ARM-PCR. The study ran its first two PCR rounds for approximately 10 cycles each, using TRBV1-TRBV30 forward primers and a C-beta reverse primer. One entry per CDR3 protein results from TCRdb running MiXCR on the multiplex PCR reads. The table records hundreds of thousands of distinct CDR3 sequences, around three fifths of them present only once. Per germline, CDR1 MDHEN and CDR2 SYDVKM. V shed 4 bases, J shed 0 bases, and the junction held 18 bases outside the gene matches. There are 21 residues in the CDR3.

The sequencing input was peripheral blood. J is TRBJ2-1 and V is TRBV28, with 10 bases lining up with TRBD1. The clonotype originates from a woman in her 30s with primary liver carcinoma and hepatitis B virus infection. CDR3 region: CASSSSLDRGFRRSSYNEQFF. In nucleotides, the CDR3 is TGTGCCAGCAGTTCCTCGTTGGACAGGGGGTTCCGTCGAAGCTCCTACAATGAGCAGTTCTTC. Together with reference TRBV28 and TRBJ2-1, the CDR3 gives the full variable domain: DVKVTQSSRYLVKRTGEKVFLECVQDMDHENMFWYRQDPGLGLRLIYFSYDVKMKEKGDIPEGYSVSREKKERFSLILESASTNQTSMYLCASSSSLDRGFRRSSYNEQFFGPGTRLTVL.